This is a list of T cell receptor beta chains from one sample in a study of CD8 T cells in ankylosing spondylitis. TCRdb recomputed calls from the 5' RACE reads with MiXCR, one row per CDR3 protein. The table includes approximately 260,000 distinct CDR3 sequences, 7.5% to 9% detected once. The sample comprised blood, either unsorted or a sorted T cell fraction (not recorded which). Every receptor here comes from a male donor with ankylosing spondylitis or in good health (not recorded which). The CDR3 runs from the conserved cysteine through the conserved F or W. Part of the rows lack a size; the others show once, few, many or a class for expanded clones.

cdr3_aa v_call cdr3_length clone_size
CASSLTEYSYEQYF TRBV5-1 14 many
CAISESSRENQPQHF TRBV10-3 15 many
CASSPTWGGGSNQPQHF TRBV5-5 17 .
CASRIGNQETQYF TRBV6-2/TRBV6-3 13 many
CASSFGEPYNSPLHF TRBV27 15 many
CASSLWGTGVGTSAPRQFF TRBV5-1 19 .
CASSLSDRLLNTEAFF TRBV4-3 16 many
CASSQDRLYEQYF TRBV6-1 13 .
CASSPPIWGRNTEAFF TRBV7-9 16 many
CASSRDTSYGYTF TRBV12-3/TRBV12-4 13 .
CASSYGQNYGYTF TRBV12-3/TRBV12-4 13 many
CASRSTELMKAFF TRBV7-2 13 few
CASSIGVGPAYEQYF TRBV5-1 15 many
CASSLLRGTYEQYF TRBV7-2 14 many
CASSSGGGTEAFF TRBV5-1 13 many
CASSGLGPGTEAFF TRBV5-1 14 many
CSARRRSGSTDTQYF TRBV20-1 15 many
CASSDRGFTEAFF TRBV19 13 .
CRLPGLAGSSSYNEQFF TRBV20-1 17 .
CASSAGQTIGEQYF TRBV12-3/TRBV12-4 14 few
CASSLGTYSYEQYF TRBV7-9 14 many
CSARAPGRGLGEQFF TRBV20-1 15 many
CASILGARGLYNEQFF TRBV12-3/TRBV12-4 16 few
CASSLAQSGTSGEQYF TRBV5-1 16 .
CASSFGPLGTDTQYF TRBV5-1 15 .
CASSSRTDTSSYEQYF TRBV5-5 16 many
CASSPLLVDNEQFF TRBV18 14 many
CSASRQDYEQYF TRBV20-1 12 many